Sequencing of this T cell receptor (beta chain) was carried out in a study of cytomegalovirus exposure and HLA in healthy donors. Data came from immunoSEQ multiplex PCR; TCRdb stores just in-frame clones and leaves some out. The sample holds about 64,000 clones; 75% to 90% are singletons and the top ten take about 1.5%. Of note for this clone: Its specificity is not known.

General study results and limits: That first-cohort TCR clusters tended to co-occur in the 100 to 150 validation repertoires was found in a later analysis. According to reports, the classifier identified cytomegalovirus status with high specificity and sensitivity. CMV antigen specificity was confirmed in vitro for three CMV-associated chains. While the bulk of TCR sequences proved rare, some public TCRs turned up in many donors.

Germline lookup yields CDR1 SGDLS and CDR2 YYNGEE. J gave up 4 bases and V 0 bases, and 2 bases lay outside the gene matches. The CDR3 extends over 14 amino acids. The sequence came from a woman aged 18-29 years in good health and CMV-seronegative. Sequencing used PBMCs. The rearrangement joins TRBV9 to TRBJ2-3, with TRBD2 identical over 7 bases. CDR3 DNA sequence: TGTGCCAGCAGCGTAGCTAGCGGTGCAGATACGCAGTATTTT. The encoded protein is CASSVASGADTQYF.